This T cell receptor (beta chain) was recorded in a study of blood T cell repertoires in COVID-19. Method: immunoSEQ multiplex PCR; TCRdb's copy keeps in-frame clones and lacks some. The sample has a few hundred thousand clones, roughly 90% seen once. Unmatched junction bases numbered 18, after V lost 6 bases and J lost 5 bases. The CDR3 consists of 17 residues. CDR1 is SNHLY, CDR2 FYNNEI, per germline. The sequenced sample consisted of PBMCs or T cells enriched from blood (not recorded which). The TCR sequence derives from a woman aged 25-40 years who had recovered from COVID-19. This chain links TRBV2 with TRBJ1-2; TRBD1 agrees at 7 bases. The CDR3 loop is CASRSDRDLNPAYGYTF. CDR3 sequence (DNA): TGTGCCAGCAGGTCAGACAGGGACTTAAACCCCGCTTATGGCTACACCTTC.